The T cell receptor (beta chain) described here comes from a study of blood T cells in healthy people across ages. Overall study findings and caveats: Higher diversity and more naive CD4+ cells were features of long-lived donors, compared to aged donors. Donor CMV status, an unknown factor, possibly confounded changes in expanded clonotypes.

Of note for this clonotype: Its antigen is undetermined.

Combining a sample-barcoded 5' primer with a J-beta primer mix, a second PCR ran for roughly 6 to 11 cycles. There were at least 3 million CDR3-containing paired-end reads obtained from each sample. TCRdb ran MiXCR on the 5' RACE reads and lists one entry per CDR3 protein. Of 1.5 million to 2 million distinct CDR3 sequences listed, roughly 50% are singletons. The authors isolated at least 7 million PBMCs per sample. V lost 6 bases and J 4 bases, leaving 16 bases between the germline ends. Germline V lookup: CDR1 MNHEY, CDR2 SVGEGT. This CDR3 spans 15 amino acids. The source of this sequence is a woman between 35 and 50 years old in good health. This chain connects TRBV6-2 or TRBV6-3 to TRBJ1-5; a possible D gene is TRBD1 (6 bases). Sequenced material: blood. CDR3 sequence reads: CASRNGGGPNQPQHF. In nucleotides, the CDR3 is TGTGCCAGCAGGAACGGAGGGGGGCCTAATCAGCCCCAGCATTTT.